The clone carrying this T cell receptor (beta chain) has a count of ten or more. The antigen remains unidentified. This entry belongs to a study of regulatory T cells in long-lasting Graves disease. The sample's time point: newly diagnosed GD, antithyroid drugs for less than 3 months. Generation of the TCR library employed RNA extracted from PBMCs. The guidelines of the American Thyroid Association were the basis for diagnosing Graves' disease. Arm-PCR with iRepertoire HTBI primers amplified the CDR3 regions for these TCR beta libraries. Source study methods: Identification of gene segments yielded around 64 TRBV and more than eleven TRBJ across samples. Via MiXCR, TCRdb re-called the multiplex PCR reads, giving one row per CDR3 protein. V and J calls and clone size were set by TCRdb, not the authors. The top ten clones hold about 20% of a sample with hundreds of thousands of distinct CDR3 sequences, 15% to 19% of them seen once.

Overall study results and limits: Newly diagnosed Graves' patients exceeded persistent ones in TCR diversity.

The CDR3 covers 15 residues. V shed 3 bases and J shed 7 bases, with 16 bases lying between them. Germline V CDR1 and CDR2: MGHRA, YSYEKL. This rearrangement joins TRBV4-1 to TRBJ1-5; D might be TRBD1 (5 bases). The TCR originated in a female donor with Graves disease. This material consisted of peripheral blood mononuclear cells (PBMCs), taken at new diagnosis, from a patient treated with antithyroid drugs. The CDR3 DNA follows: TGCGCCAGCAGCCACGTCGAAGGGGCCCGCCAGCCCCAGCATTTT. Residues: CASSHVEGARQPQHF.